These 14 T cell receptor beta chains share one sample of origin, sequenced in a study of shared clonotypes between healthy human individuals. Sequenced by immunoSEQ multiplex PCR; TCRdb stores in-frame clones only, minus some. The sample shows about 2.5 million clones, less than 95% of them seen only once. The specimen was naive CD4+ T cells from PBMCs. The sample's subset: CD45RA+ positively selected. The receptors were sampled from a man between 18 and 29 years old in good health. Some clones in this sample may be carry-over from other donors' samples.

This chain connects TRBV6-5 to TRBJ2-3; D unresolved. Germline-derived CDR1 and CDR2 are MNHEY and SVGAGI. The CDR3 is 14 residues long. V dropped 4 bases and J dropped 4 bases, with 12 bases sitting between them. The chain's CDR3 is CASSFRQPSDTQYF. CDR3 nucleotide sequence: TGTGCCAGCAGTTTCCGGCAGCCTTCAGATACGCAGTATTTT.

To note about this clone: The sample has other DNA sequences that encode this CDR3 too. The chain joins TRBV30 to TRBJ2-7; unclear D gene. This CDR3 is 11 amino acids long. V lost 3 bases, J lost 2 bases, and 5 bases lay in between. Germline CDR1 and CDR2: GTSNPN and SVGIG (reference sequence). The CDR3 loop reads CAWSRTYEQYF. The CDR3 DNA sequence: TGTGCCTGGAGCCGGACCTACGAGCAGTACTTC. The variable domain in full, with the rest retrieved from reference TRBV30 and TRBJ2-7, is SQTIHQWPATLVQPVGSPLSLECTVEGTSNPNLYWYRQAAGRGLQLLFYSVGIGQISSEVPQNLSASRPQDRQFILSSKKLLLSDSGFYLCAWSRTYEQYFGPGTRLTVT.

This clone was detected only once. The chain carries TRBV7-6 and TRBJ2-5, with D possibly TRBD2 on 6 matching bases. This CDR3 contains 13 residues. The V and J ends lost 3 bases and 8 bases respectively, with 13 bases between them. In germline, CDR1 is SGHVS, CDR2 FNYEAQ. CDR3 in amino acids: CASSFSGGQTQYF. DNA for the CDR3: TGTGCCAGCAGCTTTAGCGGAGGTCAAACCCAGTACTTC.

The chain employs TRBV4-2 and TRBJ2-1, with a possible D match to TRBD1 (5 bases). V shed 4 bases and J shed 0 bases, with 16 bases lying between them. The CDR3 runs to 17 residues. Looked up from germline, CDR1 is LGHNA and CDR2 is YNFKEQ. In DNA form, the CDR3 reads TGTGCCAGCAGCCCGGACAAGCTACGAAGCTCCTACAATGAGCAGTTCTTC. Translating it yields CASSPDKLRSSYNEQFF.

This chain connects TRBV5-5 to TRBJ1-1; a possible D gene is TRBD1 (5 bases). Trimming removed 4 bases at V and 0 bases at J, with 10 bases between. Germline V lookup: CDR1 SGHKS, CDR2 YYEKEE (reference sequence). The CDR3 contains 14 residues. CDR3 nucleotide sequence: TGTGCCAGCAGCGTCAGGGCCATGAACACTGAAGCTTTCTTT. Its protein product is CASSVRAMNTEAFF.

The chain joins TRBV7-2 to TRBJ1-2; D call uncertain. CDR1 is SGHTA, CDR2 FQGNSA, per germline. The germline V and J ends were trimmed by 2 bases and 5 bases, with 6 bases remaining between them. This CDR3 comprises 12 residues. CDR3 loop: CASSLRSYGYTF. The CDR3 nucleotides are TGTGCCAGCAGCTTAAGGAGTTATGGCTACACCTTC.

V gene TRBV10-2 combines with J gene TRBJ1-5; the match to TRBD1 covers 7 bases. Germline assignment: CDR1 WSHSY and CDR2 SAAADI. The CDR3 covers 15 residues. V shed 4 bases, J shed 2 bases, and the junction held 5 bases outside the gene matches. Here the CDR3 reads CASSGDSLGNQPQHF. As DNA, the CDR3 is TGCGCCAGCAGTGGGGACAGCTTGGGCAATCAGCCCCAGCATTTT.

In this sample, this clone turned up once. The V and J genes are TRBV20-1 and TRBJ2-1, with 8 bases identical to TRBD2. Germline values: CDR1 DFQATT, CDR2 SNEGSKA (reference sequence). V lost 6 bases to trimming and J lost 13 bases; unmatched junction nucleotides: 8. The CDR3 totals 11 residues. As DNA, the CDR3 is TGCAGTGCCCCCAGCGGGAGAGGTCAGTTCTTC. Amino acids: CSAPSGRGQFF.

The count of this clone is one. The genes are TRBV5-1 and TRBJ2-1; D uncertain. Looked up from germline, CDR1 is SGHRS and CDR2 is YFSETQ. The CDR3 consists of 17 residues. Trimming took off 4 bases at V and 3 bases at J, with 20 bases between the two ends. Here the CDR3 reads CASSAGARNLGYNEQFF. DNA of the CDR3: TGCGCCAGCAGCGCTGGCGCTCGGAATCTTGGCTACAATGAGCAGTTCTTC.

This chain links TRBV28 with TRBJ2-1; 10 bases are a match to TRBD2. The junction had 6 bases not matched to a gene; V was cut back by 3 bases and J by 4 bases. CDR1 MDHEN and CDR2 SYDVKM come from the germline V gene. This CDR3 is 16 amino acids long. The CDR3 loop reads CASSLASGSPYNEQFF. The CDR3 bases are TGTGCCAGCAGTTTGGCTAGCGGGAGCCCTTACAATGAGCAGTTCTTC.

This clone was counted once. The genes are TRBV6-5 and TRBJ1-2; 10 nucleotides align to TRBD1. CDR1 is MNHEY, CDR2 SVGAGI, per germline. CDR3 length equals 14 residues. V gave up 6 bases and J gave up 9 bases; unmatched junction bases: 10. CDR3 amino acids: CASSPDRGRNSYTF. The CDR3 coding sequence is TGTGCCAGCAGCCCGGACAGGGGGAGGAACAGCTACACCTTC.

The chain recombines TRBV2 with TRBJ2-5; TRBD1 is a possible D gene (6 bases). This CDR3 is 14 amino acids long. The germline V gene has CDR1 SNHLY and CDR2 FYNNEI. V was trimmed by 7 bases and J by 3 bases, leaving 15 bases between them. The chain's CDR3 is CASTRGSPEETQYF. The CDR3 nucleotides are TGTGCCAGCACCAGGGGATCCCCAGAAGAGACCCAGTACTTC.

The chain is built from TRBV5-4 and TRBJ2-3, with 15 bases aligning to TRBD2. CDR3 length: 19 residues. With 3 bases clipped from V and 0 bases from J, the junction kept 8 bases outside the gene matches. Germline loops: CDR1 SGHNT, CDR2 YYREEE (reference sequence). CDR3 in DNA: TGTGCCAGCAGCTCAGGACTAGCGGGAGGGTTTGTTAGCACAGATACGCAGTATTTT. This sequence encodes CASSSGLAGGFVSTDTQYF. Based on the CDR3 plus reference TRBV5-4 and TRBJ2-3, the full variable domain is ETGVTQSPTHLIKTRGQQVTLRCSSQSGHNTVSWYQQALGQGPQFIFQYYREEENGRGNFPPRFSGLQFPNYSSELNVNALELDDSALYLCASSSGLAGGFVSTDTQYFGPGTRLTVL.

The V call is TRBV7-2, the J call TRBJ2-2, with 10 nucleotides matching TRBD2. V trimming: 7 bases; J trimming: 4 bases; junction bases outside the gene matches: 15. The length of the CDR3 is 18 residues. Germline lookup yields CDR1 SGHTA and CDR2 FQGNSA. The CDR3 bases are TGTGCCAGCACTACGGAGGGAGCGGGAGGGCCTCGCACCGGGGAGCTGTTTTTT. Translation gives CASTTEGAGGPRTGELFF.